The 23 T cell receptor beta chains below come from one sample, sequenced in a study of cytomegalovirus exposure and HLA in healthy donors. The table came from immunoSEQ multiplex PCR; TCRdb's copy has only in-frame clones and leaves some out. The table has 65,000 to 85,000 clones, 85% to 95% seen once. The sample taken for sequencing was PBMCs. These receptors all stem from a woman aged 18 to 35 in good health and CMV-seronegative.

This chain links TRBV7-9 with TRBJ1-4; perhaps TRBD1 as D (5 bases). V shed 5 bases and J shed 4 bases, with 20 bases lying between them. The CDR3 extends over 17 amino acids. CDR1 and CDR2 from the germline V gene are SEHNR and FQNEAQ (reference sequence). The CDR3 reads CASSPRKGRGHNEKLFF. In DNA, the CDR3 is TGTGCCAGCAGCCCGAGGAAGGGGCGGGGCCATAATGAAAAACTGTTTTTT. Filled out from reference TRBV7-9 and TRBJ1-4, the complete variable domain reads DTGVSQNPRHKITKRGQNVTFRCDPISEHNRLYWYRQTLGQGPEFLTYFQNEAQLEKSRLLSDRFSAERPKGSFSTLEIQRTEQGDSAMYLCASSPRKGRGHNEKLFFGSGTQLSVL.

The chain recombines TRBV7-2 with TRBJ1-5; tentative D call: TRBD1 (6 bases). Trimming shortened V by 5 bases and J by 3 bases, and 8 bases separated the two germline ends. CDR1 is SGHTA, CDR2 FQGNSA, per germline. The length of the CDR3 is 13 residues. The CDR3 region has the DNA TGTGCCAGCAGCAACAGGGCCAATCAGCCCCAGCATTTT. Its protein is CASSNRANQPQHF.

V usage is TRBV6-6 and J usage is TRBJ2-7, with D perhaps TRBD1 (6 bases). CDR1 and CDR2 (germline): MNHNY, SVGAGI (reference sequence). Trimming cost V 5 bases and J 4 bases, with 12 bases left between them. The CDR3 is 13 residues long. CDR3 sequence reads: CASSPGHGYEQYF. Here the CDR3 DNA reads TGTGCCAGCAGTCCGGGACACGGATACGAGCAGTACTTC.

The chain recombines TRBV19 with TRBJ1-5, with unresolved D. CDR3 length: 14 residues. Per the germline V gene, CDR1 is LNHDA and CDR2 is SQIVND (reference sequence). Trimming shortened V by 9 bases and J by 0 bases, and 12 bases separated the two germline ends. DNA of the CDR3: TGTGCCAGGCGGGGATATTATAGCAATCAGCCCCAGCATTTT. Translated, it gives CARRGYYSNQPQHF. Combining the CDR3 with reference TRBV19 and TRBJ1-5 gives the whole variable domain DGGITQSPKYLFRKEGQNVTLSCEQNLNHDAMYWYRQDPGQGLRLIYYSQIVNDFQKGDIAEGYSVSREKKESFPLTVTSAQKNPTAFYLCARRGYYSNQPQHFGDGTRLSIL.

The genes are TRBV7-9 and TRBJ2-1; TRBD2 matches at 7 bases. V gave up 2 bases and J gave up 7 bases; unmatched junction bases: 5. The CDR3 covers 14 residues. Germline V gene sequence: CDR1 SEHNR, CDR2 FQNEAQ (reference sequence). In DNA, the CDR3 is TGTGCCAGCAGCTTACGCGGGAGTGATAATGAGCAGTTCTTC. Translating it yields CASSLRGSDNEQFF. Full variable domain (missing parts from reference TRBV7-9 and TRBJ2-1): DTGVSQNPRHKITKRGQNVTFRCDPISEHNRLYWYRQTLGQGPEFLTYFQNEAQLEKSRLLSDRFSAERPKGSFSTLEIQRTEQGDSAMYLCASSLRGSDNEQFFGPGTRLTVL.

This chain uses TRBV7-2 with TRBJ2-5, with D possibly being TRBD1 (6 bases). The CDR3 length is 14 residues. Germline CDR1 and CDR2: SGHTA and FQGNSA. Trimming cost V 5 bases and J 5 bases, with 15 bases left between them. The CDR3 region is CASSRVGGEETQYF. The CDR3 DNA reads TGTGCCAGCAGCAGGGTTGGGGGCGAGGAGACCCAGTACTTC.

This chain uses TRBV5-4 with TRBJ1-4; 10 bases are shared with TRBD1. This CDR3 is built from 16 residues. The germline V gene has CDR1 SGHNT and CDR2 YYREEE (reference sequence). V lost 4 bases and J lost 7; bases outside the gene matches: 10. This chain's CDR3 is CASSPGTGVMGEKLFF. The CDR3 DNA sequence: TGTGCCAGCAGCCCCGGGACAGGGGTAATGGGTGAAAAACTGTTTTTT.

The V and J genes are TRBV27 and TRBJ2-5; D not resolved. The germline V gene has CDR1 MNHEY and CDR2 SMNVEV (reference sequence). V gave up 1 base and J gave up 1 base, with 7 bases separating them. The CDR3 totals 14 residues. The DNA of the CDR3 is TGTGCCAGCAGTTTATACGGGTTCCAAGAGACCCAGTACTTC. Translating gives CASSLYGFQETQYF.

The rearrangement uses TRBV5-1 and TRBJ2-1, with a tentative D call TRBD1 (5 bases). Germline V lookup: CDR1 SGHRS, CDR2 YFSETQ. The CDR3 is made up of 14 amino acids. V dropped 5 bases and J dropped 2 bases, with 11 bases sitting between them. The CDR3 loop reads CASRPRAAYNEQFF. The CDR3 bases are TGCGCCAGCAGACCCAGGGCAGCCTACAATGAGCAGTTCTTC.

The CDR3 reads CASSPVRSYEQYF. The CDR3 region has the DNA TGTGCCAGCAGTCCGGTTCGCTCCTACGAGCAGTACTTC. The chain employs TRBV2 and TRBJ2-7; no definite D call. The CDR3 totals 13 residues. CDR1 is SNHLY, CDR2 FYNNEI, per germline. V was shortened by 5 bases and J by 0 bases, with 8 bases between the two germline ends.

The chain links TRBV2 to TRBJ1-4, with 8 bases identical to TRBD1. Germline CDR1 is SNHLY and CDR2 is FYNNEI. The CDR3 length is 16 residues. Trimming removed 6 bases from V and 1 base from J; junction bases left unmatched: 7. In DNA form, the CDR3 reads TGTGCCAGCAGGGAGACAGGGGTGGGAACTAATGAAAAACTGTTTTTT. Translating gives CASRETGVGTNEKLFF.

The CDR3 sequence: CASSPSGGAEAGELFF. In DNA, the CDR3 is TGTGCCAGCAGCCCTAGCGGGGGGGCCGAGGCCGGGGAGCTGTTTTTT. This rearrangement joins TRBV13 to TRBJ2-2; 12 bases are a match to TRBD2. V lost 5 bases, J lost 6 bases, and 7 bases stayed unmatched. Per germline, CDR1 PRHDT and CDR2 FYEKMQ (reference sequence). The CDR3 is made up of 16 amino acids.

The J gene is TRBJ2-2, the V gene TRBV28; weak D call: TRBD1 (5 bases). The ends were cut back, 3 bases at V and 7 bases at J, with 9 bases in the middle. Germline V CDR1 and CDR2: MDHEN, SYDVKM. The CDR3 spans 13 residues. DNA of the CDR3: TGTGCCAGCAGTTTGTCAGGGAACGGGGAGCTGTTTTTT. It codes for CASSLSGNGELFF.

The chain links TRBV4-1 to TRBJ2-5; D unresolved. The CDR3 is 13 residues long. The germline V and J ends were trimmed by 3 bases and 6 bases, with 11 bases remaining between them. The germline V gene encodes CDR1 MGHRA and CDR2 YSYEKL. The CDR3 nucleotides read TGCGCCAGCAGCCAGGTGAACGCGAAGACCCAGTACTTC. The encoded protein is CASSQVNAKTQYF.

This chain joins TRBV6-6 and TRBJ2-1; TRBD2 aligns across 8 bases. Losses at the gene ends were 7 bases for V and 1 base for J; bases not matched to a gene: 9. This CDR3 has 16 residues. Looked up from germline, CDR1 is MNHNY and CDR2 is SVGAGI (reference sequence). The CDR3 here is CASKPERERSYNEQFF. The CDR3 coding sequence is TGTGCCAGCAAGCCTGAGCGGGAGAGATCCTACAATGAGCAGTTCTTC.

V gene TRBV29-1 combines with J gene TRBJ1-1, with TRBD1 identical over 9 bases. Trimming took 4 bases from V and 3 from J; bases not matched to a gene: 15. The CDR3 spans 17 residues. CDR1 is SQVTM, CDR2 ANQGSEA, per germline. The CDR3 bases are TGCAGCGTTGTAGTACAGGGGGCTACCGGTGGGGACACTGAAGCTTTCTTT. It specifies CSVVVQGATGGDTEAFF.

The CDR3 region has the DNA TGTGCCAGCAGCCGCAGGGGGCTGGAGGAGCAGTTCTTC. It specifies CASSRRGLEEQFF. This chain connects TRBV7-2 to TRBJ2-1; 8 bases match TRBD1. Germline CDR1 and CDR2: SGHTA and FQGNSA. This CDR3 comprises 13 residues. The trim removed 5 bases at V and 10 bases at J, leaving 7 bases unmatched. Variable domain in full (rest from reference TRBV7-2 and TRBJ2-1): GAGVSQSPSNKVTEKGKDVELRCDPISGHTALYWYRQSLGQGLEFLIYFQGNSAPDKSGLPSDRFSAERTGGSVSTLTIQRTQQEDSAVYLCASSRRGLEEQFFGPGTRLTVL.

This chain uses TRBV19 with TRBJ2-7; the D gene is possibly TRBD1 (5 bases). This CDR3 region has 16 residues. V lost 2 bases and J lost 0, with 14 bases in between. CDR1 is LNHDA and CDR2 is SQIVND in the germline V gene (reference sequence). The CDR3 DNA sequence: TGTGCCAGTAGTATAACAGGAGACACCTACTCCTACGAGCAGTACTTC. It specifies CASSITGDTYSYEQYF.

The rearrangement links TRBV6-5 to TRBJ1-1; D is uncertain. The CDR3 is 16 amino acids. V dropped 0 bases and J dropped 1 base, with 12 bases sitting between them. CDR1 is MNHEY and CDR2 is SVGAGI in the germline V gene. Here the CDR3 DNA reads TGTGCCAGCAGTTACTCGAGAGGACGGGAGAACACTGAAGCTTTCTTT. This codes for CASSYSRGRENTEAFF.

The chain joins TRBV14 to TRBJ2-7, with 8 bases that match TRBD1. With V trimmed by 4 bases and J by 5 bases, 16 bases remained unmatched. The CDR3 covers 17 residues. Germline lookup yields CDR1 SGHDN and CDR2 FVKESK. The CDR3 loop reads CASSPRDRTFLPNEQYF. In nucleotides, the CDR3 is TGTGCCAGCAGCCCCCGGGACAGGACATTTCTTCCGAACGAGCAGTACTTC.

This clone was seen just once. The chain has TRBV12-5 and TRBJ2-7, with 8 bases matching TRBD1. V gave up 2 bases and J gave up 5 bases; unmatched junction bases: 23. The CDR3 loop spans 20 amino acids. Germline CDR1 reads LGHNT; CDR2 reads FRNRAP. DNA for the CDR3: TGTGCTAGTGGTTTGACCCCGACAGGGGCAGAAATAATAGAACTCCACGAGCAGTACTTC. Protein sequence: CASGLTPTGAEIIELHEQYF. Full variable domain (remainder filled in from reference TRBV12-5 and TRBJ2-7): DARVTQTPRHKVTEMGQEVTMRCQPILGHNTVFWYRQTMMQGLELLAYFRNRAPLDDSGMPKDRFSAEMPDATLATLKIQPSEPRDSAVYFCASGLTPTGAEIIELHEQYFGPGTRLTVT.

J is TRBJ1-4 and V is TRBV7-9; D might be TRBD1 (5 bases). The CDR3 totals 15 residues. V gave up 5 bases and J gave up 1 base, with 11 bases separating them. Germline lookup yields CDR1 SEHNR and CDR2 FQNEAQ (reference sequence). The CDR3: CASSPARGTNEKLFF. The CDR3 coding sequence is TGTGCCAGCAGCCCAGCAAGGGGAACTAATGAAAAACTGTTTTTT.

The V gene is TRBV6-5, the J gene TRBJ1-5; weak D call: TRBD1 (6 bases). Trimming left V 2 bases short and J 7 bases short, with 15 bases between. CDR1 is MNHEY, CDR2 SVGAGI, per germline. CDR3 length: 15 residues. CDR3 sequence: CASSYTTGQGQPQHF. The CDR3 nucleotides read TGTGCCAGCAGTTACACGACAGGTCAAGGGCAGCCCCAGCATTTT.